The clone carrying this TCR beta chain was detected ten times or more. The CDR3 sequence is 15 residues long. V shed 7 bases and J shed 0 bases, with 14 bases lying between them. Germline V gene lookup returns CDR1 MNHEY and CDR2 SMNVEV (reference sequence). Each CDR3 protein is one row after TCRdb ran MiXCR on the 5' RACE reads. The sample includes fewer than 60,000 distinct CDR3 sequences, 10% of them seen just once. This record belongs to a study of neurological immune-mediated disorders. The receptor was derived from a man aged 65-85 years with HTLV-1-associated myelopathy (HAM/TSP). The chain employs TRBV27 and TRBJ2-3; TRBD2 might be the D (5 bases). The sequenced material came from PBMCs. CDR3 in DNA: TGTGCCAGCATTAGGAGCGGACCTAGCACAGATACGCAGTATTTT. It is translated as CASIRSGPSTDTQYF.